This is a list of T cell receptor beta chains from one sample in a study of T cells in Graves' hyperthyroidism and ophthalmopathy. TCRdb fed the multiplex PCR reads into MiXCR, producing one record per CDR3 protein. The sample contains about 290,000 distinct CDR3 sequences, approximately 15% of which appear only once. Sequenced input: blood. Receptors originate from a woman in her sixties with Graves' ophthalmopathy. The CDR3 runs from the conserved cysteine through the conserved F or W. Each record gives: CDR3 protein, J gene, V gene.

cdr3_aa: CASSAGTGALANQPQHF; j_call: TRBJ1-5; v_call: TRBV7-9
cdr3_aa: CSVEMVQVFEDEQFF; j_call: TRBJ2-1; v_call: TRBV29-1
cdr3_aa: CSAIGREGPGGELFF; j_call: TRBJ2-2; v_call: TRBV20-1
cdr3_aa: CSARIINSNQPQHF; j_call: TRBJ1-5; v_call: TRBV20-1
cdr3_aa: CASSFRTGAGGSQHF; j_call: TRBJ1-5; v_call: TRBV7-8
cdr3_aa: CSASEIYNEQFF; j_call: TRBJ2-1; v_call: TRBV29-1
cdr3_aa: CATTDSSGANVLTF; j_call: TRBJ2-6; v_call: TRBV24-1
cdr3_aa: CASSLRREGETQYF; j_call: TRBJ2-5; v_call: TRBV11-2
cdr3_aa: CASIQWLGGRQGAGNTIYF; j_call: TRBJ1-3; v_call: TRBV27
cdr3_aa: CASSPRQVGYTF; j_call: TRBJ1-2; v_call: TRBV7-2
cdr3_aa: CASSQDLAGMNTEAFF; j_call: TRBJ1-1; v_call: TRBV4-3
cdr3_aa: CASGLPTAGGRRNSGGNQPQHF; j_call: TRBJ1-5; v_call: TRBV12-5
cdr3_aa: CASSQPDGPGGKLFF; j_call: TRBJ1-4; v_call: TRBV4-2
cdr3_aa: CASSLALGGSSYEQYF; j_call: TRBJ2-7; v_call: TRBV28
cdr3_aa: CASSEARQDNQPQHF; j_call: TRBJ1-5; v_call: TRBV2
cdr3_aa: CSVGQNANQPQHF; j_call: TRBJ1-5; v_call: TRBV29-1
cdr3_aa: CASTTSRGDYEAFF; j_call: TRBJ1-1; v_call: TRBV3-1
cdr3_aa: CASSPDREDTQYF; j_call: TRBJ2-3; v_call: TRBV11-1
cdr3_aa: CASSLEYRVDTGELFF; j_call: TRBJ2-2; v_call: TRBV5-5
cdr3_aa: CASTSGRGHEQFF; j_call: TRBJ2-1; v_call: TRBV7-3
cdr3_aa: CASGPTGLAGAFGNEQYF; j_call: TRBJ2-7; v_call: TRBV27
cdr3_aa: CASSDAGTNQPQHF; j_call: TRBJ1-5; v_call: TRBV25-1
cdr3_aa: CASSLGLGVSEAFF; j_call: TRBJ1-1; v_call: TRBV13
cdr3_aa: CASSYRVSEQGFPYEQYF; j_call: TRBJ2-7; v_call: TRBV6-5
cdr3_aa: CASSPPGQGGDSPLHF; j_call: TRBJ1-6; v_call: TRBV6-1
cdr3_aa: CASSLGQTHGDTQYF; j_call: TRBJ2-3; v_call: TRBV12-3/TRBV12-4
cdr3_aa: CASSLGADRFYEQYF; j_call: TRBJ2-7; v_call: TRBV12-3/TRBV12-4
cdr3_aa: CASSPGTGEYEQFF; j_call: TRBJ2-1; v_call: TRBV28
cdr3_aa: CASTPGTGFNEQYF; j_call: TRBJ2-7; v_call: TRBV5-1
cdr3_aa: CASSFPGLAGPYEQYF; j_call: TRBJ2-7; v_call: TRBV11-2
cdr3_aa: CASGAGLHSGNTIYF; j_call: TRBJ1-3; v_call: TRBV19
cdr3_aa: CASSFTWDTEAFF; j_call: TRBJ1-1; v_call: TRBV5-1
cdr3_aa: CASSTVERGTEAFF; j_call: TRBJ1-1; v_call: TRBV11-2
cdr3_aa: CASSQDPKGRDYEKLFF; j_call: TRBJ1-4; v_call: TRBV4-3
cdr3_aa: CASERVGETQYF; j_call: TRBJ2-5; v_call: TRBV11-2
cdr3_aa: CASSQTSVYFCAIRGGRSNEQFF; j_call: TRBJ2-1; v_call: TRBV27
cdr3_aa: CASSSEFLAVEQYF; j_call: TRBJ2-7; v_call: TRBV6-2/TRBV6-3
cdr3_aa: CSATRSTGGYGYTF; j_call: TRBJ1-2; v_call: TRBV20-1
cdr3_aa: CASSFGQAPLYEQYF; j_call: TRBJ2-7; v_call: TRBV12-3/TRBV12-4
cdr3_aa: CASSLSRDTQYF; j_call: TRBJ2-3; v_call: TRBV12-3/TRBV12-4
cdr3_aa: CASRPGGGEQYF; j_call: TRBJ2-7; v_call: TRBV28
cdr3_aa: CASSQTGLGEQYF; j_call: TRBJ2-7; v_call: TRBV4-3
cdr3_aa: CASSGNRVGYGYTF; j_call: TRBJ1-2; v_call: TRBV2
cdr3_aa: CASSEYAGGSTEAFF; j_call: TRBJ1-1; v_call: TRBV25-1
cdr3_aa: CASSYIWKGQDYNSPLHF; j_call: TRBJ1-6; v_call: TRBV6-5
cdr3_aa: CASSVAEGMNTEAFF; j_call: TRBJ1-1; v_call: TRBV9
cdr3_aa: CASSTITGGLETQYF; j_call: TRBJ2-5; v_call: TRBV7-2
cdr3_aa: CATSTKTGTNYEQYF; j_call: TRBJ2-7; v_call: TRBV15
cdr3_aa: CSAAPGTSGSSYNEQFF; j_call: TRBJ2-1; v_call: TRBV20-1
cdr3_aa: CASSPTGLGINYGYTF; j_call: TRBJ1-2; v_call: TRBV18
cdr3_aa: CASSYGHLNQPQHF; j_call: TRBJ1-5; v_call: TRBV13